The rows below give T cell receptor beta chains drawn from one sample of a study of T cell changes during pregnancy in multiple sclerosis. This table comes from immunoSEQ multiplex PCR, and its TCRdb copy is limited to in-frame clones, with some not included. The sample lists around 69,000 clones, roughly nine tenths occurring once. The sample consisted of CD8+ T cells from peripheral blood mononuclear cells, taken before pregnancy. All receptors come from a female donor with multiple sclerosis, enrolled in a pregnancy study. Each CDR3 is given with its conserved first and last residue. A D gene is named only where the DNA matches it firmly. Rows may omit the clone size; those that give it use once, few, many or a size class.

CDR3 protein: CSATRAGELFF
CDR3 DNA: TGCAGCGCCACGAGGGCCGGGGAGCTGTTTTTT
V gene: TRBV29-1
D gene: .
clone size: .
J gene: TRBJ2-2

CDR3 protein: CASSLGLTEAFF
CDR3 DNA: TGTGCCAGCAGCTTAGGACTTACTGAAGCTTTCTTT
V gene: TRBV11-2
D gene: .
clone size: .
J gene: TRBJ1-1

CDR3 protein: CASSLEDSYEQYF
CDR3 DNA: TGCGCCAGCAGCCTCGAGGACAGCTACGAGCAGTACTTC
V gene: TRBV5-1
D gene: .
clone size: .
J gene: TRBJ2-7

CDR3 protein: CASSGGTFYNEQFF
CDR3 DNA: TGTGCCAGCAGCGGGGGCACGTTCTACAATGAGCAGTTCTTC
V gene: TRBV9
D gene: .
clone size: .
J gene: TRBJ2-1

CDR3 protein: CASSEEGQGSNEQFF
CDR3 DNA: TGTGCCAGCAGCGAGGAGGGACAGGGGAGTAATGAGCAGTTCTTC
V gene: TRBV11-1
D gene: TRBD1
clone size: .
J gene: TRBJ2-1

CDR3 protein: CATGGHEHSTDTQYF
CDR3 DNA: TGTGCCACCGGAGGGCATGAACATAGCACAGATACGCAGTATTTT
V gene: TRBV10-3
D gene: .
clone size: .
J gene: TRBJ2-3

CDR3 protein: CASSEAPATGSEQYF
CDR3 DNA: TGCGCCAGCAGTGAGGCCCCTGCGACAGGATCCGAGCAGTACTTC
V gene: TRBV10-1
D gene: .
clone size: few
J gene: TRBJ2-7

CDR3 protein: CASRAYIQGTYNEQFF
CDR3 DNA: TGTGCCAGTCGAGCTTACATACAGGGGACGTACAATGAGCAGTTCTTC
V gene: TRBV7-8
D gene: TRBD1
clone size: .
J gene: TRBJ2-1

CDR3 protein: CASSLGEMNTEAFF
CDR3 DNA: TGTGCCAGCAGCTTAGGAGAAATGAACACTGAAGCTTTCTTT
V gene: TRBV11-2
D gene: .
clone size: .
J gene: TRBJ1-1

CDR3 protein: CASSIGQRVLYEQYF
CDR3 DNA: TGTGCCAGTAGTATTGGCCAGCGGGTGCTCTACGAGCAGTACTTC
V gene: TRBV19
D gene: .
clone size: .
J gene: TRBJ2-7

CDR3 protein: CASALTAGNEAFF
CDR3 DNA: TGTGCCAGTGCGCTGACCGCCGGGAATGAAGCTTTCTTT
V gene: TRBV5-8
D gene: .
clone size: .
J gene: TRBJ1-1

CDR3 protein: CASGLGGNEQYF
CDR3 DNA: TGTGCCAGCGGATTGGGGGGAAACGAGCAGTACTTC
V gene: TRBV27
D gene: .
clone size: .
J gene: TRBJ2-7

CDR3 protein: CASSQARQTTYEQYF
CDR3 DNA: TGCGCCAGCAGCCAAGCCCGGCAGACTACCTACGAGCAGTACTTC
V gene: TRBV4-1
D gene: .
clone size: .
J gene: TRBJ2-7

CDR3 protein: CASSAQGAGEQYF
CDR3 DNA: TGTGCCAGCAGCGCGCAGGGGGCTGGGGAGCAGTACTTC
V gene: TRBV9
D gene: TRBD1
clone size: .
J gene: TRBJ2-7

CDR3 protein: CASSMVALQGNSPLHF
CDR3 DNA: TGTGCCAGTAGTATGGTTGCTCTACAGGGGAATTCACCCCTCCACTTT
V gene: TRBV19
D gene: TRBD1
clone size: .
J gene: TRBJ1-6